These T cell receptor beta chains were read from a single sample in a study of control samples from healthy donors and cancer patients. The repertoire was sequenced with immunoSEQ multiplex PCR; TCRdb's copy has only in-frame clones and lacks some. Among about 220,000 clones, around 94% were seen once, and the ten largest hold about 1.6%. What was sequenced was blood. All receptors derive from a man aged 50-60 years in good health. CDR3s include the opening cysteine and the closing phenylalanine or tryptophan. The D gene is left open where the match is weak.

d_gene,v_gene,j_gene,CDR3aa,CDR3nt
NA,TRBV2,TRBJ2-6,CASSYGANVLTF,TGTGCCAGCAGCTATGGGGCCAACGTCCTGACTTTC
NA,TRBV28,TRBJ2-2,CASSLGAENTGELFF,TGTGCCAGCAGCCTAGGGGCCGAAAACACCGGGGAGCTGTTTTTT
TRBD1,TRBV28,TRBJ1-1,CATTIRTGLNTEAFF,TGTGCCACCACCATTAGGACAGGCTTGAACACTGAAGCTTTCTTT
NA,TRBV9,TRBJ2-2,CASSVGNSGNTGELFF,TGTGCCAGCAGCGTAGGTAATAGCGGGAACACCGGGGAGCTGTTTTTT
NA,TRBV30,TRBJ1-2,CAWTLPGQKGIYGYTF,TGTGCCTGGACCCTGCCGGGGCAAAAGGGTATCTATGGCTACACCTTC
NA,TRBV4-3,TRBJ1-2,CASSQDLRGSGGYTF,TGCGCCAGCAGCCAAGATTTGAGGGGGTCGGGTGGCTACACCTTC
TRBD2,TRBV5-4,TRBJ2-5,CASSLVPSGGARETQYF,TGTGCCAGCAGCTTGGTCCCTAGCGGGGGGGCAAGAGAGACCCAGTACTTC
TRBD2,TRBV10-3,TRBJ2-1,CAIRGGAGYNEQFF,TGTGCCATCAGGGGAGGGGCAGGCTACAATGAGCAGTTCTTC
NA,TRBV7-2,TRBJ2-7,CASSFTFHYEQYF,TGTGCCAGCAGCTTTACCTTCCACTACGAGCAGTACTTC
NA,TRBV24-1,TRBJ1-5,CATSRGTFGLSGYSNQPQHF,TGTGCCACCAGCAGAGGAACCTTTGGATTGTCCGGGTATAGCAATCAGCCCCAGCATTTT
TRBD1,TRBV2,TRBJ2-6,CASRAPGQGSSGANVLTF,TGTGCCAGCAGAGCCCCGGGACAGGGGTCCTCTGGGGCCAACGTCCTGACTTTC
NA,TRBV11-2,TRBJ1-1,CASDSGRTFTNTEAFF,TGTGCCAGCGACTCGGGTCGGACTTTCACGAACACTGAAGCTTTCTTT
NA,TRBV6-1,TRBJ2-3,CASSEEHTQYF,TGTGCCAGCAGTGAAGAACATACGCAGTATTTT
NA,TRBV18,TRBJ1-2,CASSPRPESYTF,TGTGCCAGCTCACCGAGGCCCGAGAGCTACACCTTC
NA,TRBV6-2/TRBV6-3,TRBJ1-1,CASSYSLGQRNTEAFF,TGTGCCAGCAGTTATTCTCTCGGGCAAAGGAACACTGAAGCTTTCTTT
TRBD1,TRBV5-4,TRBJ2-3,CASSLDMTGGATDTQYF,TGTGCCAGCAGTTTGGACATGACAGGGGGCGCGACAGATACGCAGTATTTT
TRBD2,TRBV25-1,TRBJ2-7,CASSRAGLYEQYF,TGTGCCAGCAGCAGAGCGGGACTTTACGAGCAGTACTTC
TRBD1,TRBV19,TRBJ1-5,CASSEGQGGQPQHF,TGTGCCAGTAGTGAGGGACAGGGGGGTCAGCCCCAGCATTTT
NA,TRBV15,TRBJ1-1,CATSILRGGGTTEAFF,TGTGCCACCAGCATCCTAAGAGGAGGGGGGACCACTGAAGCTTTCTTT
TRBD1,TRBV5-5,TRBJ1-2,CASSSGQGISYGYTF,TGTGCCAGCAGCTCGGGACAGGGAATATCCTATGGCTACACCTTC
NA,TRBV2,TRBJ2-1,CASSGLGFGEQFF,TGTGCCAGCAGTGGGTTGGGGTTTGGTGAGCAGTTCTTC
NA,TRBV7-2,TRBJ1-1,CASSSRTENTEAFF,TGTGCCAGCAGCTCCCGGACGGAGAACACTGAAGCTTTCTTT
NA,TRBV3-1/TRBV3-2,TRBJ1-3,CASSQGLLRGSYSGNTIYF,TGTGCCAGCAGCCAAGGGCTATTGCGGGGATCCTACTCTGGAAACACCATATATTTT
NA,TRBV28,TRBJ2-2,CASSTPTGELFF,TGTGCCAGCAGTACCCCGACCGGGGAGCTGTTTTTT
NA,TRBV19,TRBJ2-5,CASTQWGAGDQETQYF,TGTGCCAGTACCCAGTGGGGTGCAGGGGATCAAGAGACCCAGTACTTC
NA,TRBV6-5,TRBJ1-2,CASRRDGNYGYTF,TGTGCCAGCAGGCGGGACGGAAACTATGGCTACACCTTC
TRBD1,TRBV19,TRBJ1-1,CASSIWTGETEAFF,TGTGCCAGTAGTATCTGGACAGGGGAAACTGAAGCTTTCTTT
NA,TRBV18,TRBJ2-3,CASSPLQTGSTDTQYF,TGTGCCAGCTCACCACTCCAGACAGGTAGCACAGATACGCAGTATTTT
NA,TRBV19,TRBJ1-1,CASSIGEAGGEAFF,TGTGCCAGTAGTATTGGTGAGGCGGGGGGAGAAGCTTTCTTT
TRBD1,TRBV5-1,TRBJ2-5,CASSAGQGLGETQYF,TGCGCCAGCAGCGCGGGACAGGGGTTGGGGGAGACCCAGTACTTC
TRBD1,TRBV23-1,TRBJ1-4,CARPGGCQMWFF,TGCGCCAGACCAGGGGGATGCCAAATGTGGTTTTTT
NA,TRBV2,TRBJ2-2,CASSEWRNTGELFF,TGTGCCAGCAGTGAATGGAGGAACACCGGGGAGCTGTTTTTT
TRBD1,TRBV5-1,TRBJ1-4,CASSPGTDNEKLFF,TGCGCCAGCAGCCCAGGGACAGATAACGAAAAACTGTTTTTT